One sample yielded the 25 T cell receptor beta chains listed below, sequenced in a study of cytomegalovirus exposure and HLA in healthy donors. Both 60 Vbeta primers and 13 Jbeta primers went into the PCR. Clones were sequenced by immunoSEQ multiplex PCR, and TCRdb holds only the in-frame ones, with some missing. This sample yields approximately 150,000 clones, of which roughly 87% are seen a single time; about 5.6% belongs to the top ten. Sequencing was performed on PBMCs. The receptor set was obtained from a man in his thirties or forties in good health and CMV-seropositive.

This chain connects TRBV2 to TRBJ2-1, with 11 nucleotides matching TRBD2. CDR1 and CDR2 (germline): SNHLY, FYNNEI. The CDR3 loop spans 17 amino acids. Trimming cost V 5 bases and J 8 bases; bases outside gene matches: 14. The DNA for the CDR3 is TGTGCCAGCAGTCCGGGTCTAGCGGGAGGCTTATACGATGAGCAGTTCTTC. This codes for CASSPGLAGGLYDEQFF. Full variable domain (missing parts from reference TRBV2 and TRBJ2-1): EPEVTQTPSHQVTQMGQEVILRCVPISNHLYFYWYRQILGQKVEFLVSFYNNEISEKSEIFDDQFSVERPDGSNFTLKIRSTKLEDSAMYFCASSPGLAGGLYDEQFFGPGTRLTVL.

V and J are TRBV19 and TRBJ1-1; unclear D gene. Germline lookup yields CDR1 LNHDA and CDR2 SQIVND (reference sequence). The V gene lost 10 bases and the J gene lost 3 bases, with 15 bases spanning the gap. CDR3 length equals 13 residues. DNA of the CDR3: TGTGCCACTTCCCGATATGAGTACACTGAAGCTTTCTTT. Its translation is CATSRYEYTEAFF.

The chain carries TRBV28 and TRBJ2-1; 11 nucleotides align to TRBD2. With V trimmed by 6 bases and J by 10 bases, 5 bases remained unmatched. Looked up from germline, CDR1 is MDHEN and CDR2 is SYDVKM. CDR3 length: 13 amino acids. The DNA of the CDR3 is TGTGCCAGCAGGGGACTAGCGGTCGAGGAGCAGTTCTTC. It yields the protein CASRGLAVEEQFF.

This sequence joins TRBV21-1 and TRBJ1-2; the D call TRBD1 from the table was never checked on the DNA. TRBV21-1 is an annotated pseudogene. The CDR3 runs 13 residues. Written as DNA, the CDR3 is TGTGCCAGCAGCAAAAGGACAGGTAAAGGCTACACCTTC. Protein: CASSKRTGKGYTF.

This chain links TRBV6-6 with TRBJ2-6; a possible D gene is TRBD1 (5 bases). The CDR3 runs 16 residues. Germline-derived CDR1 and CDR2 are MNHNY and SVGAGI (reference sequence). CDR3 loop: CATETVIRGGANVLTF. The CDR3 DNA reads TGTGCGACCGAGACAGTAATTCGTGGGGGGGCCAACGTCCTGACTTTC.

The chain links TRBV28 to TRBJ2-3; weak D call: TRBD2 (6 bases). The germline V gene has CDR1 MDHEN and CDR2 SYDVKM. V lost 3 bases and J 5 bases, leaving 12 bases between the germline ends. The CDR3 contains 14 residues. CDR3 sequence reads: CASSFTGVIDTQYF. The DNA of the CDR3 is TGTGCCAGCAGTTTTACGGGAGTAATAGATACGCAGTATTTT.

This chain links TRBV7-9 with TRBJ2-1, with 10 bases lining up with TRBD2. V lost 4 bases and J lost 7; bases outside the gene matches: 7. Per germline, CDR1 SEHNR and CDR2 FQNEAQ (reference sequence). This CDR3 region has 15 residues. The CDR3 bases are TGTGCCAGCAGCTCCCAGCGGGGGGGCAATAATGAGCAGTTCTTC. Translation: CASSSQRGGNNEQFF.

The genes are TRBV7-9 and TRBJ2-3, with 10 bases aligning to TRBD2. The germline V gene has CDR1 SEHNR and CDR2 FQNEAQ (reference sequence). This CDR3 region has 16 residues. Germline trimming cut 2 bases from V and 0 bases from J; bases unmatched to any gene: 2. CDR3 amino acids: CASSLLAGVSTDTQYF. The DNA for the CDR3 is TGTGCCAGCAGCTTACTAGCGGGAGTAAGCACAGATACGCAGTATTTT.

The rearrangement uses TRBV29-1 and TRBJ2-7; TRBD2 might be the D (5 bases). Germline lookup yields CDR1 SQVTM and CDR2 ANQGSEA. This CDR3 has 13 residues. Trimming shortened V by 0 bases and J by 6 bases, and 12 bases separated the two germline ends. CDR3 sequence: CSVEDRGGSEQYF. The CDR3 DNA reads TGCAGCGTTGAAGATCGGGGTGGAAGCGAGCAGTACTTC.

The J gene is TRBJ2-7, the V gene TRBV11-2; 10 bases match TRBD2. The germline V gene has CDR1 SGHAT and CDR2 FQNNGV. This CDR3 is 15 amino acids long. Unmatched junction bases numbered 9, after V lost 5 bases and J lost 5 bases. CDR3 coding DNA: TGTGCCAGCAGCGCAGTTCCTAGCGGGGGAAACGAGCAGTACTTC. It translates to CASSAVPSGGNEQYF.

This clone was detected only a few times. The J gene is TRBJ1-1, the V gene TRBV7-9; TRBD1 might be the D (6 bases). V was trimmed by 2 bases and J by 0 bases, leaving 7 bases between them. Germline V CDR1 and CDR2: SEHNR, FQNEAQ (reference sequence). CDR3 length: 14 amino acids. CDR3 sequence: CASSLQGMNTEAFF. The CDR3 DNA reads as TGTGCCAGCAGCTTACAGGGGATGAACACTGAAGCTTTCTTT.

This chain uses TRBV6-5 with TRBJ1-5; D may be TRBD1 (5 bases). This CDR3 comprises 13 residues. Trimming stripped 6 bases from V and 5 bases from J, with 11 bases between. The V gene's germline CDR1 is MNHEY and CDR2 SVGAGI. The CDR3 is CASRRQKDQPQHF. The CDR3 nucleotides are TGTGCCAGCAGAAGACAGAAAGATCAGCCCCAGCATTTT.

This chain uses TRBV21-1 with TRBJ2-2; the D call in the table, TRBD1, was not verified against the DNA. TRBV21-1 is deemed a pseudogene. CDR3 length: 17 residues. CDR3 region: CASSKVLGQRHTGELFF. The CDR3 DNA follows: TGTGCCAGCAGCAAAGTATTGGGACAAAGACACACCGGGGAGCTGTTTTTT.

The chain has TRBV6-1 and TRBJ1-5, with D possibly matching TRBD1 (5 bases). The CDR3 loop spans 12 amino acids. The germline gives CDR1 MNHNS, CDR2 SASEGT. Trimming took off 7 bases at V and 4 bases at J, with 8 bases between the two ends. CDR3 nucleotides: TGTGCCAGCAACCGACAGAATCAGCCCCAGCATTTT. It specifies CASNRQNQPQHF.

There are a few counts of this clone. The CDR3 DNA reads TGCGCCAGCAGCCAATCACGACAGAAGAACACTGAAGCTTTCTTT. Translated: CASSQSRQKNTEAFF. The rearrangement links TRBV4-3 to TRBJ1-1; TRBD1 is a possible D gene (5 bases). Germline assignment: CDR1 LGHNA and CDR2 YSLEER. The V end was cut by 2 bases, the J end by 1 base, with 11 bases between. This CDR3 is built from 15 residues.

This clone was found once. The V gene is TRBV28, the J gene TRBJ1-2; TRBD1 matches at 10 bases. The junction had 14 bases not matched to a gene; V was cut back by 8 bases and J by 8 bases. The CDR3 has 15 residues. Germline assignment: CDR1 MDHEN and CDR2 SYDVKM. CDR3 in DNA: TGTGCCAGCCTTGACCCGGGACAGGGGATCCTAGGCTACACCTTC. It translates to CASLDPGQGILGYTF.

The CDR3 protein is CASSSRGLVTGELFF. The CDR3 nucleotides are TGTGCCAGCAGCTCCAGGGGGTTAGTAACCGGGGAGCTGTTTTTT. The chain employs TRBV28 and TRBJ2-2, with TRBD1 matching over 7 bases. J gave up 5 bases and V 6 bases, and 9 bases lay outside the gene matches. This CDR3 has 15 amino acids. Germline CDR1 MDHEN, CDR2 SYDVKM.

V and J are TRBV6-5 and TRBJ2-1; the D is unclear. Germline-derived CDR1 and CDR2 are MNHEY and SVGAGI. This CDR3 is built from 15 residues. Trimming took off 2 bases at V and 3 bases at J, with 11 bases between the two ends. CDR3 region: CASSYKHKLYNEQFF. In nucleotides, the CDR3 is TGTGCCAGCAGTTACAAGCATAAACTCTACAATGAGCAGTTCTTC.

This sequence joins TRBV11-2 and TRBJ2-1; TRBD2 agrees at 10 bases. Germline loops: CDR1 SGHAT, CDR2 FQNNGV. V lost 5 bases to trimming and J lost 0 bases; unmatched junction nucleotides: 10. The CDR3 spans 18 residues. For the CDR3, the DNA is TGTGCCAGCAGCCGTAGCGGGGGGCCTTGGAGCTCCTACAATGAGCAGTTCTTC. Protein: CASSRSGGPWSSYNEQFF. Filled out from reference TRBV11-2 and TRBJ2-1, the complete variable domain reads EAGVAQSPRYKIIEKRQSVAFWCNPISGHATLYWYQQILGQGPKLLIQFQNNGVVDDSQLPKDRFSAERLKGVDSTLKIQPAKLEDSAVYLCASSRSGGPWSSYNEQFFGPGTRLTVL.

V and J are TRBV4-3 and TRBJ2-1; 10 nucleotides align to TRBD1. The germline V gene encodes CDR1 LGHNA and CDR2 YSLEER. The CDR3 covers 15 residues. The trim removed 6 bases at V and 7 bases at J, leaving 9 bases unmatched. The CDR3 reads CASRLDRGRGNEQFF. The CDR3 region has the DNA TGCGCCAGCAGGCTAGACAGGGGGCGAGGAAATGAGCAGTTCTTC.

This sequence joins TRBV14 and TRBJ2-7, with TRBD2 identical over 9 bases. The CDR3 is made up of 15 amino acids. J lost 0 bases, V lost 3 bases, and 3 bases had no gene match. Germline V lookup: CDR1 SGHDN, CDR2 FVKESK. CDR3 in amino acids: CASSQLAGSSYEQYF. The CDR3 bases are TGTGCCAGCAGCCAGCTAGCGGGGTCCTCCTACGAGCAGTACTTC.

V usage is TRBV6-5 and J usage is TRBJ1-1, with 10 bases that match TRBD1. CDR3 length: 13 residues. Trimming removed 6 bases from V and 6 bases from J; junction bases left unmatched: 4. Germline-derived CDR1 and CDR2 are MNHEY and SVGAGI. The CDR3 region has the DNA TGTGCCAGCAGCCGAGGACAGGGGGCTGAAGCTTTCTTT. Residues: CASSRGQGAEAFF.

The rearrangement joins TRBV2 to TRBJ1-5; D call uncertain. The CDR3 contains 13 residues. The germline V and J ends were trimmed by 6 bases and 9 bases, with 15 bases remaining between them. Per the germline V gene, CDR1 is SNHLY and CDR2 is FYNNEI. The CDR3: CASSLNPRGPQHF. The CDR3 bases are TGTGCCAGCAGCCTGAACCCGCGAGGGCCCCAGCATTTT.

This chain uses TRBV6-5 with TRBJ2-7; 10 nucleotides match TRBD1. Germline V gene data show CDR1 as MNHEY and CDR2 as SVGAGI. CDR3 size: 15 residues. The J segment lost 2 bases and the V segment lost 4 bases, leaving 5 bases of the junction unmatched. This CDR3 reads CASSFGTGVAYEQYF. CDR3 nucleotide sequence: TGTGCCAGCAGTTTCGGGACAGGGGTGGCCTACGAGCAGTACTTC.

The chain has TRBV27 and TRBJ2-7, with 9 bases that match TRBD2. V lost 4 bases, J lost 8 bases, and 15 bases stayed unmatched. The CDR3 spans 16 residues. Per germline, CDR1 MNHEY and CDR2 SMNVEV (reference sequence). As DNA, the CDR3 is TGTGCCAGCAGTTCCCGAGGTGGCGGGAGGGTCTATCAGCAGTACTTC. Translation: CASSSRGGGRVYQQYF.